These 22 T cell receptor beta chains came from one sample sequenced in a study of patients and donors after allogeneic stem cell transplantation. MiXCR, applied by TCRdb to the RT-PCR reads, yields one record per CDR3 protein. The sample holds 25,000 to 35,000 distinct CDR3 sequences, about 6.8% seen once. The sequenced sample consisted of blood, either unsorted or a sorted T cell fraction (not recorded which). These receptors came from a human donor who was either an allogeneic HSCT recipient or a stem cell or donor lymphocyte infusion donor (not recorded which). It is not recorded whose cells these are; they may come from a transplant donor.

This clonotype showed up many times. The gene calls are TRBV12-3 or TRBV12-4 and TRBJ1-5, with D possibly being TRBD1 (5 bases). The CDR3 has 14 residues. V was cut by 6 bases and J by 0 bases, with 9 bases left in between. CDR3 nucleotides: TGTGCCAGCAGCCGCAGGGATAGCAATCAGCCCCAGCATTTT. Protein product: CASSRRDSNQPQHF.

This clonotype was picked up many times. V usage is TRBV7-9 and J usage is TRBJ1-1; D not certain. The CDR3 sequence is 14 residues long. Deletions cut 6 bases from V and 5 bases from J, with 16 bases between. Germline V gives CDR1 SEHNR, CDR2 FQNEAQ (reference sequence). CDR3: CASSFPWGLTEAFF. The DNA of the CDR3 is TGTGCCAGCAGTTTCCCTTGGGGATTAACTGAAGCTTTCTTT.

This clonotype was counted many times. This chain joins TRBV29-1 and TRBJ2-5; possible D gene TRBD1, 5 bases. Germline V lookup: CDR1 SQVTM, CDR2 ANQGSEA. The CDR3 contains 13 residues. Trimming took 6 bases from V and 1 from J, leaving 12 bases between them. In nucleotides, the CDR3 is TGCAGCGTCGTGTCCAGGGTCCAAGAGACCCAGTACTTC. Its protein product is CSVVSRVQETQYF. The complete variable domain, with remaining parts taken from reference TRBV29-1 and TRBJ2-5, reads SAVISQKPSRDICQRGTSLTIQCQVDSQVTMMFWYRQQPGQSLTLIATANQGSEATYESGFVIDKFPISRPNLTFSTLTVSNMSPEDSSIYLCSVVSRVQETQYFGPGTRLLVL.

This chain joins TRBV4-1 and TRBJ2-1; the match to TRBD2 covers 8 bases. The CDR3 is made up of 15 amino acids. Germline V gene lookup returns CDR1 MGHRA and CDR2 YSYEKL. With V trimmed by 0 bases and J by 4 bases, 2 bases remained unmatched. The CDR3 spells CASSQDGLAYNEQFF. The CDR3 DNA follows: TGCGCCAGCAGCCAAGACGGACTAGCTTACAATGAGCAGTTCTTC.

This clonotype turned up a few times. The chain joins TRBV5-1 to TRBJ2-3; 7 bases are a match to TRBD2. CDR1 and CDR2 from the germline V gene are SGHRS and YFSETQ. This CDR3 spans 18 amino acids. J gave up 0 bases and V 2 bases, and 12 bases lay outside the gene matches. CDR3 sequence: CASSLLLAPLTSTDTQYF. The CDR3 DNA reads as TGCGCCAGCAGCTTATTACTAGCGCCCCTCACTAGCACAGATACGCAGTATTTT.

This clonotype was found once. The chain employs TRBV7-9 and TRBJ2-3, with 10 bases identical to TRBD1. CDR1 is SEHNR and CDR2 is FQNEAQ in the germline V gene (reference sequence). This CDR3 contains 16 residues. V trimming: 5 bases; J trimming: 5 bases; junction bases outside the gene matches: 10. The CDR3 DNA is TGTGCCAGCAGCCCCCGGACAGGGGGGGTGGGAGATACGCAGTATTTT. Protein: CASSPRTGGVGDTQYF.

V gene TRBV28 combines with J gene TRBJ2-1, with a tentative D call TRBD2 (5 bases). Deletions cut 4 bases from V and 10 bases from J, with 14 bases between. This CDR3 has 13 amino acids. CDR1 and CDR2 (germline): MDHEN, SYDVKM. The CDR3 reads CASSSPSTREQFF. CDR3 DNA sequence: TGTGCCAGCAGTTCTCCCTCAACTAGAGAGCAGTTCTTC.

This clonotype was counted many times. The genes are TRBV20-1 and TRBJ2-7; tentative D call: TRBD2 (6 bases). V was pared by 4 bases and J by 3 bases, with 13 bases between. The CDR3 contains 13 residues. Per the germline V gene, CDR1 is DFQATT and CDR2 is SNEGSKA (reference sequence). The CDR3 nucleotides read TGCAGTGCTACCCAGAGAGCGGGCTACGAGCAGTACTTC. Protein product: CSATQRAGYEQYF.

This clonotype was counted many times. V gene TRBV9 combines with J gene TRBJ2-5, with unresolved D. The CDR3 covers 13 residues. CDR1 and CDR2 from the germline V gene are SGDLS and YYNGEE. V was pared by 4 bases and J by 0 bases, with 7 bases between. The CDR3 DNA follows: TGTGCCAGCAGCCCTGGCTACCAAGAGACCCAGTACTTC. Translation: CASSPGYQETQYF.

This clonotype was seen repeatedly, ten times or more. The V call is TRBV20-1, the J call TRBJ1-2; D might be TRBD1 (5 bases). This CDR3 region has 12 residues. Germline loops: CDR1 DFQATT, CDR2 SNEGSKA (reference sequence). The V gene lost 6 bases and the J gene lost 7 bases, with 15 bases spanning the gap. Here the CDR3 DNA reads TGCAGTGCGCCGAGCCGACAGCCTGGCTACACCTTC. This codes for CSAPSRQPGYTF.

This clonotype was detected many times. The chain uses TRBV27 and TRBJ1-2; 7 bases fit TRBD1. From germline, CDR1 is MNHEY and CDR2 SMNVEV (reference sequence). The ends lost 4 bases at V and 1 base at J; junction bases unmatched: 12. This CDR3 is 17 amino acids long. In DNA, the CDR3 is TGTGCCAGCAGTTCTCACAGGGGCGGGAGCCTTAACTATGGCTACACCTTC. Translation: CASSSHRGGSLNYGYTF.

This clonotype was recorded a few times. The chain employs TRBV7-2 and TRBJ2-5, with a tentative D call TRBD1 (6 bases). CDR1 is SGHTA, CDR2 FQGNSA, per germline. CDR3 length: 18 residues. Trimming cost V 5 bases and J 2 bases, with 24 bases left between them. The CDR3 coding sequence is TGTGCCAGCAGCGATGAAACAGGGCTCACGGACCCACAAGAGACCCAGTACTTC. Translated: CASSDETGLTDPQETQYF.

The CDR3 sequence: CASSQDGRNEQYF. In nucleotides, the CDR3 is TGTGCCAGCAGCCAAGATGGAAGGAACGAGCAGTACTTC. The chain carries TRBV3-1 and TRBJ2-7; D ambiguous. Per the germline V gene, CDR1 is LGHDT and CDR2 is YNNKEL (reference sequence). Trimming pared 0 bases from V and 5 bases from J, leaving 8 bases between. The CDR3 runs 13 residues.

This clonotype was detected only a few times. The chain couples TRBV20-1 to TRBJ2-7, with 10 positions matching TRBD2. J lost 2 bases, V lost 3 bases, and 7 bases had no gene match. The CDR3 is 15 residues long. Per the germline V gene, CDR1 is DFQATT and CDR2 is SNEGSKA (reference sequence). The CDR3 coding sequence is TGCAGTGCTAGGCCCGGGACTAGCGTTACCTACGAGCAGTACTTC. As protein: CSARPGTSVTYEQYF.

This clonotype was recorded many times. V gene TRBV28 combines with J gene TRBJ2-3, with TRBD2 matching over 11 bases. Germline V gene lookup returns CDR1 MDHEN and CDR2 SYDVKM. Unmatched junction bases numbered 14, after V lost 5 bases and J lost 4 bases. The CDR3 covers 18 residues. In nucleotides, the CDR3 is TGTGCCAGCAGTCTCAGGGAAAGACTAGCGGGACCCCCAGATACGCAGTATTTT. Amino acid sequence: CASSLRERLAGPPDTQYF.

This clonotype was counted ten times or more. The V and J genes are TRBV7-9 and TRBJ2-3, with D perhaps TRBD1 (5 bases). This CDR3 spans 14 amino acids. Trimming stripped 1 base from V and 5 bases from J, with 10 bases between. Germline V gene sequence: CDR1 SEHNR, CDR2 FQNEAQ (reference sequence). This chain's CDR3 is CASSLVQGRDTQYF. The CDR3 nucleotides are TGTGCCAGCAGCTTAGTGCAGGGTAGAGATACGCAGTATTTT.

By proportion, this clonotype is medium-sized. The chain joins TRBV5-1 to TRBJ1-4; TRBD1 is a possible D gene (6 bases). Germline V gene sequence: CDR1 SGHRS, CDR2 YFSETQ. The CDR3 has 16 amino acids. V dropped 3 bases and J dropped 3 bases, with 15 bases sitting between them. The CDR3 sequence is CASSSFGGLANEKLFF. As DNA, the CDR3 is TGCGCCAGCAGCTCCTTTGGGGGGCTGGCTAATGAAAAACTGTTTTTT. Supplemented by reference TRBV5-1 and TRBJ1-4, the full variable domain reads KAGVTQTPRYLIKTRGQQVTLSCSPISGHRSVSWYQQTPGQGLQFLFEYFSETQRNKGNFPGRFSGRQFSNSRSEMNVSTLELGDSALYLCASSSFGGLANEKLFFGSGTQLSVL.

This clonotype has at least ten counts. V is TRBV20-1 and J is TRBJ1-2, with D hard to call. The CDR3 sequence is 12 residues long. Germline V gene data show CDR1 as DFQATT and CDR2 as SNEGSKA (reference sequence). V was cut by 3 bases and J by 0 bases, with 5 bases left in between. The CDR3 DNA reads as TGCAGTGCTAGCGAAACTAACTATGGCTACACCTTC. It translates to CSASETNYGYTF.

Many counts were recorded for this clonotype. The chain uses TRBV24-1 and TRBJ1-5, with a weak D call TRBD1 (6 bases). Trimming shortened V by 3 bases and J by 9 bases, and 17 bases separated the two germline ends. Germline loops: CDR1 KGHDR, CDR2 SFDVKD. CDR3 length: 15 residues. In nucleotides, the CDR3 is TGTGCCACCAGTGATCCCACAGGGTCTGGGTCGCCCCAGCATTTT. Translation: CATSDPTGSGSPQHF.

This clonotype was observed a few times. The rearrangement links TRBV7-3 to TRBJ2-1, with 16 bases fitting TRBD2. Germline V gives CDR1 SGHTA, CDR2 FQGTGA. The CDR3 loop spans 15 amino acids. J lost 7 bases, V lost 5 bases, and 2 bases had no gene match. CDR3 amino acids: CASSMGLAGGNEQFF. The DNA of the CDR3 is TGTGCCAGCAGCATGGGACTAGCGGGAGGGAATGAGCAGTTCTTC.

This clonotype appeared many times. The chain uses TRBV12-3 or TRBV12-4 and TRBJ1-2; D is ambiguous. The V end was cut by 2 bases, the J end by 1 base, with 5 bases between. This CDR3 spans 13 amino acids. The CDR3 sequence: CASSLTNNYGYTF. For the CDR3, the DNA is TGTGCCAGCAGTTTAACGAATAACTATGGCTACACCTTC.

This clonotype was counted a few times. The chain couples TRBV7-3 to TRBJ2-2, with 7 bases lining up with TRBD1. The V gene's germline CDR1 is SGHTA and CDR2 FQGTGA. The length of the CDR3 is 16 residues. With 0 bases clipped from V and 4 bases from J, the junction kept 5 bases outside the gene matches. The CDR3, as DNA: TGTGCCAGCAGCTTAACCGGGACAGCCCCCACCGGGGAGCTGTTTTTT. Encoded protein: CASSLTGTAPTGELFF.